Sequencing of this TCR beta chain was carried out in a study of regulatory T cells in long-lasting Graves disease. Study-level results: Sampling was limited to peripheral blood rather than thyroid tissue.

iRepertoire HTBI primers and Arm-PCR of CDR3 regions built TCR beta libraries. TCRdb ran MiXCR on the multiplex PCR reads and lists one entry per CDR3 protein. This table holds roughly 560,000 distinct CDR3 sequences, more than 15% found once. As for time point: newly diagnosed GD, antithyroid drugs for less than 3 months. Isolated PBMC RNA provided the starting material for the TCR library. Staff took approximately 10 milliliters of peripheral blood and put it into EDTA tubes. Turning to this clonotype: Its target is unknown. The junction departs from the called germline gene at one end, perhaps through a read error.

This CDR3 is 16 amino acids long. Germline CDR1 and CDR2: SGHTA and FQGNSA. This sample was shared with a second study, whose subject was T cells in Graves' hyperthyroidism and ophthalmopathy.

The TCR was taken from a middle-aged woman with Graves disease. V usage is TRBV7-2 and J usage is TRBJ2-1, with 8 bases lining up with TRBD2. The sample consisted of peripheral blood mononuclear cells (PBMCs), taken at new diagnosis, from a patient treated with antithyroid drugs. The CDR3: CASSRPGGVSYNEQLF. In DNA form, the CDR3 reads TGTGCCAGCAGCCGGCCGGGGGGGGTCTCCTACAATGAGCAGCTCTTC.